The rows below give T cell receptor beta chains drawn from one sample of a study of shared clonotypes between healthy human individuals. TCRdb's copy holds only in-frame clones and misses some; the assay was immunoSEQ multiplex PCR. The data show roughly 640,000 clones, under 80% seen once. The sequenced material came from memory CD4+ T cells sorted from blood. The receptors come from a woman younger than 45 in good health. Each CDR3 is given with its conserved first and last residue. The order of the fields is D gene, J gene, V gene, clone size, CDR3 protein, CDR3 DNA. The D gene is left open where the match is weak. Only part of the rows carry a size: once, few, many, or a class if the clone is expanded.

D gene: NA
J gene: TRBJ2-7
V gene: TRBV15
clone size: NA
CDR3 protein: CATSRDIGTALPYEQYF
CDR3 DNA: TGTGCCACCAGCAGAGATATTGGAACAGCCCTTCCCTACGAGCAGTACTTC

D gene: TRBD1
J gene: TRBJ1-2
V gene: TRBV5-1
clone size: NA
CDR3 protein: CASSPWTGVNYGYTF
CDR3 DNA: TGCGCCAGCAGCCCGTGGACAGGGGTTAACTATGGCTACACCTTC

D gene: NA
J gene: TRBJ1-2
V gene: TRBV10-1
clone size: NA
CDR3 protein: CASSDRTEYGYTF
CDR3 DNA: TGCGCCAGCAGTGATCGGACGGAGTATGGCTACACCTTC

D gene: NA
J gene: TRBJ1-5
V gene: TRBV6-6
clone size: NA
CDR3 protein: CASSPGSGQPQHF
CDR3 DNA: TGTGCCAGCAGTCCAGGGTCAGGTCAGCCCCAGCATTTT

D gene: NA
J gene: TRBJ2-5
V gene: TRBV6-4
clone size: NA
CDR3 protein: CASSLGTGAGETQYF
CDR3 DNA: TGTGCCAGCAGTCTCGGGACGGGCGCTGGGGAGACCCAGTACTTC

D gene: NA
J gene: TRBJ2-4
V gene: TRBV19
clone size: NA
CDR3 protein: CASSISDRNIQYF
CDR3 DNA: TGTGCCAGTAGTATATCGGACAGAAACATTCAGTACTTC

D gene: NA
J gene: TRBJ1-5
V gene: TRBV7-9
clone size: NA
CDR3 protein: CASSFSTDQPQHF
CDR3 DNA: TGTGCCAGCAGCTTTTCCACGGATCAGCCCCAGCATTTT

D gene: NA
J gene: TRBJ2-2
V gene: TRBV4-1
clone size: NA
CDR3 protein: CASSPAGTATGELFF
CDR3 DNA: TGCGCCAGCAGCCCCGCCGGGACCGCCACCGGGGAGCTGTTTTTT

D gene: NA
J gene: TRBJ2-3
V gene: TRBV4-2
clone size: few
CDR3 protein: CASSQVVASTDTQYF
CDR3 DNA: TGTGCCAGCAGCCAAGTGGTAGCGAGCACAGATACGCAGTATTTT

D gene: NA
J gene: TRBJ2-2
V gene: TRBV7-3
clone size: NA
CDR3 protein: CASSAQGASNTGELFF
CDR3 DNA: TGTGCCAGCAGCGCACAGGGAGCCTCGAACACCGGGGAGCTGTTTTTT

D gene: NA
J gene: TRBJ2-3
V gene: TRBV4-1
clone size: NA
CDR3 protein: CASSHLYDTQYF
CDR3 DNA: TGCGCCAGCAGCCACCTCTACGATACGCAGTATTTT

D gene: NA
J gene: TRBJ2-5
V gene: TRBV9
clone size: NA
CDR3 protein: CASSDHPSGTQETQYF
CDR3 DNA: TGTGCCAGCAGCGATCACCCCTCCGGGACACAAGAGACCCAGTACTTC

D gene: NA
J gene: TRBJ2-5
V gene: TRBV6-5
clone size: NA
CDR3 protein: CASRGFQETQYF
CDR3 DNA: TGTGCCAGCAGGGGTTTCCAAGAGACCCAGTACTTC

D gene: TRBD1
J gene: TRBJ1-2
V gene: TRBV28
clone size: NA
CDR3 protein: CASRPGQGYGYTF
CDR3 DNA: TGTGCCAGCAGGCCAGGACAGGGCTATGGCTACACCTTC

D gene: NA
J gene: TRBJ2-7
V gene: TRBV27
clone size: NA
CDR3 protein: CASRPVPYEQYF
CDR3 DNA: TGTGCCAGCAGACCCGTCCCCTACGAGCAGTACTTC

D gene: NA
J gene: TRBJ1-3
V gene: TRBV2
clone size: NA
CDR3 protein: CASSEAGSGSSGNTIYF
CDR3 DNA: TGTGCCAGCAGTGAGGCCGGTTCCGGCAGCTCTGGAAACACCATATATTTT